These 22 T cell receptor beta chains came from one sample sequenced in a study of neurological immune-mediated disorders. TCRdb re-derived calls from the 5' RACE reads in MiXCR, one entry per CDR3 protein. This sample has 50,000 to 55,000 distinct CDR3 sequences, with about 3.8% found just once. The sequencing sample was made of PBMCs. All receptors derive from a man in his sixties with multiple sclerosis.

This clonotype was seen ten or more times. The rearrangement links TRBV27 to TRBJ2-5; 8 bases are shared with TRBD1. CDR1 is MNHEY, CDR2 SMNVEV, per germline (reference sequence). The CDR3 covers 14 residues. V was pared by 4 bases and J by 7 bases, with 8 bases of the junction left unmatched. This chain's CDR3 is CASSSTTGVGTQYF. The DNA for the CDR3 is TGTGCCAGCAGTTCAACGACAGGGGTAGGGACCCAGTACTTC.

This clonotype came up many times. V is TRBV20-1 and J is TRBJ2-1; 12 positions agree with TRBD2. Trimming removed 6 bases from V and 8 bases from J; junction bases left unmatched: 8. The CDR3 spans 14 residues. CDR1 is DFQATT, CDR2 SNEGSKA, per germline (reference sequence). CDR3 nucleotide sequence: TGCAGTGCGCTACTAGCGGGAGGAATTTATGAGCAGTTCTTC. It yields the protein CSALLAGGIYEQFF.

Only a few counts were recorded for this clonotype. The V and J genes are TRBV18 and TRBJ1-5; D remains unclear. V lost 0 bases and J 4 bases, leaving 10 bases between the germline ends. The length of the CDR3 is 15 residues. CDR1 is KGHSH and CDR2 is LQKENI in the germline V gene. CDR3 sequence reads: CASSPPHTGNQPQHF. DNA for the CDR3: TGTGCCAGCTCACCACCTCATACGGGGAATCAGCCCCAGCATTTT.

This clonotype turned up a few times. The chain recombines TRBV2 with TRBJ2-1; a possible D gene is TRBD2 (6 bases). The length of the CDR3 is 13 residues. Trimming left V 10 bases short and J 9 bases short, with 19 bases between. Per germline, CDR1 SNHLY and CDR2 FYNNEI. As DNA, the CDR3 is TGTGCCACCTGGGACTCGGGGTCGCGTGAGCAGTTCTTC. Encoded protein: CATWDSGSREQFF.

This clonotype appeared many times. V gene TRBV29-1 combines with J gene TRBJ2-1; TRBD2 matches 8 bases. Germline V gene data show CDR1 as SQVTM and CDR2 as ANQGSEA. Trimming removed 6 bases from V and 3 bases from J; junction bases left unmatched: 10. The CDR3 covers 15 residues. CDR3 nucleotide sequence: TGCAGCGTCGCCAGGGACACTAGCGGCTACAATGAGCAGTTCTTC. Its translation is CSVARDTSGYNEQFF.

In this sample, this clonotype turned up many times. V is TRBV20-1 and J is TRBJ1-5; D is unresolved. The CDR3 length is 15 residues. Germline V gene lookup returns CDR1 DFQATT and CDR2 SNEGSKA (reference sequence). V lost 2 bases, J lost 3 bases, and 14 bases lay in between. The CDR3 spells CSARFGQVNNQPQHF. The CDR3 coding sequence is TGCAGTGCTAGATTTGGGCAGGTCAACAATCAGCCCCAGCATTTT.

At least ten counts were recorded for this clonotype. CDR3 nucleotide sequence: TGTGCCAGCAGCTTACGGACAGGGGGACGCAACGAGCAGTACTTC. Its translation: CASSLRTGGRNEQYF. The rearrangement joins TRBV7-2 to TRBJ2-7, with 10 positions matching TRBD1. This CDR3 is 15 amino acids long. Per the germline V gene, CDR1 is SGHTA and CDR2 is FQGNSA. The J segment lost 5 bases and the V segment lost 2 bases, leaving 6 bases of the junction unmatched.

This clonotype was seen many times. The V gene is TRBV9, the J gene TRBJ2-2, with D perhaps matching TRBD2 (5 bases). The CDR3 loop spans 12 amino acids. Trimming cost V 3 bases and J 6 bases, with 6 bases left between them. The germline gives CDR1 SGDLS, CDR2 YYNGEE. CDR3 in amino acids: CASSAAAGELFF. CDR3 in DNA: TGTGCCAGCAGCGCAGCGGCCGGGGAGCTGTTTTTT. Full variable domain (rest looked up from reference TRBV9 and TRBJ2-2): DSGVTQTPKHLITATGQRVTLRCSPRSGDLSVYWYQQSLDQGLQFLIQYYNGEERAKGNILERFSAQQFPDLHSELNLSSLELGDSALYFCASSAAAGELFFGEGSRLTVL.

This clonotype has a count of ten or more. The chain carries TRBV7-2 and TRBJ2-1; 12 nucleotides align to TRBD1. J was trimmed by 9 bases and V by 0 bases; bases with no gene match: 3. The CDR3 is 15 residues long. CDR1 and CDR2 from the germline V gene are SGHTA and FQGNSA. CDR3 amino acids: CASSLAGQGAGEQFF. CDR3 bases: TGTGCCAGCAGCTTAGCGGGACAGGGGGCCGGTGAGCAGTTCTTC.

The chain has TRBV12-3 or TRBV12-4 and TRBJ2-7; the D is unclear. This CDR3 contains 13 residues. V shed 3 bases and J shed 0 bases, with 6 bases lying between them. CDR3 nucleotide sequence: TGTGCCAGCAGTTTTACCGCCTCCTACGAGCAGTACTTC. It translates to CASSFTASYEQYF.

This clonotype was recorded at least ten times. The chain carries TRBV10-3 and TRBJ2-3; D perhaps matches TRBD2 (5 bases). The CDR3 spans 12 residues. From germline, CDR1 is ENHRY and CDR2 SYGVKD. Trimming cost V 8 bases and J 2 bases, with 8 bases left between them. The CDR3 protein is CAIGLNTDTQYF. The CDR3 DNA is TGTGCCATCGGACTCAACACAGATACGCAGTATTTT.

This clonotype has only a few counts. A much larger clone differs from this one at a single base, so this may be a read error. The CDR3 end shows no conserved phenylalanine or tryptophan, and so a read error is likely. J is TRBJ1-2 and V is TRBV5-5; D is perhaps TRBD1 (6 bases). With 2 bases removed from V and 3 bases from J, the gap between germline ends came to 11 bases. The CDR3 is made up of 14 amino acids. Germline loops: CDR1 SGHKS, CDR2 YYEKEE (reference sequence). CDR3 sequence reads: CASSLARGHYGYTC. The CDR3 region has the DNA TGTGCCAGCAGCTTAGCCAGGGGACACTATGGCTACACCTGC.

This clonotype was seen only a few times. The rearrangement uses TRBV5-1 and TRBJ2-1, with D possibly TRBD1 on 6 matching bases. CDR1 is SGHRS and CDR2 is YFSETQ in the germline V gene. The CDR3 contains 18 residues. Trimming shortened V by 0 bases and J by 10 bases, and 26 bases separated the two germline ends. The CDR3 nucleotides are TGCGCCAGCAGCTTGGGGTCTACAGGGATAGTGGGAAGTCGCGAGCAGTTCTTC. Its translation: CASSLGSTGIVGSREQFF.

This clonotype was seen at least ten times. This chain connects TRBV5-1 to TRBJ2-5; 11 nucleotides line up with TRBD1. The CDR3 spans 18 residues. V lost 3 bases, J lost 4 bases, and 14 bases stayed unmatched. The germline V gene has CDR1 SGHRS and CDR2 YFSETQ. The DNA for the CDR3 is TGCGCCAGCAGCTCCGTCCCGGGACAGGGGGGACGCGGAGAGACCCAGTACTTC. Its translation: CASSSVPGQGGRGETQYF.

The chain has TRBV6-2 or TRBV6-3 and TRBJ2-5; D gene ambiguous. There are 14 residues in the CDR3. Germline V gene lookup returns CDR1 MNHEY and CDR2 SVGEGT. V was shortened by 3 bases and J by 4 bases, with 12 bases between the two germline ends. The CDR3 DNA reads TGTGCCAGCAGTTATAAGACGGTTAGAGAGACCCAGTACTTC. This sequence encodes CASSYKTVRETQYF.

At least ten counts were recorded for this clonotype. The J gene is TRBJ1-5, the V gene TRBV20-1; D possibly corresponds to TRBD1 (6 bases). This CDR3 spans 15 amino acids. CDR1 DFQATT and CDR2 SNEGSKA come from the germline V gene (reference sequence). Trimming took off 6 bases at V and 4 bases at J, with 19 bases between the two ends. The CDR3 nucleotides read TGCAGTGCGCCCGAGGGAACAGGGCAGAATCAGCCCCAGCATTTT. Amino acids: CSAPEGTGQNQPQHF.

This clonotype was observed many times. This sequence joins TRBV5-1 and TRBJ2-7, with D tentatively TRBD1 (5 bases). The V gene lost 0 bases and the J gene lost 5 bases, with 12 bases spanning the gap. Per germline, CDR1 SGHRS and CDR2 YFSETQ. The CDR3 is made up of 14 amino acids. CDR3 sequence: CASSLGQPVDEQYF. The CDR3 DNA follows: TGCGCCAGCAGCTTGGGACAGCCGGTGGACGAGCAGTACTTC.

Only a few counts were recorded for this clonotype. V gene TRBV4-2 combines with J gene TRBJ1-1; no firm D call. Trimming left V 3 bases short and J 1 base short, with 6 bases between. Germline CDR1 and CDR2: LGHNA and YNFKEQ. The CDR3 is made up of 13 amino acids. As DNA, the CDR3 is TGTGCCAGCAGCCAGGAAACGAACACTGAAGCTTTCTTT. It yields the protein CASSQETNTEAFF.

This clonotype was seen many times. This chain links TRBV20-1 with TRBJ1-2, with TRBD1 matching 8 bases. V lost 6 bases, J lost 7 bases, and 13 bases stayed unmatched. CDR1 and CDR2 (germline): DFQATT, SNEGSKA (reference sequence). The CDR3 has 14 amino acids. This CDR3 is CSALPRQGIGGYTF. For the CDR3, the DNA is TGCAGTGCCCTCCCCCGACAGGGGATTGGTGGCTACACCTTC.

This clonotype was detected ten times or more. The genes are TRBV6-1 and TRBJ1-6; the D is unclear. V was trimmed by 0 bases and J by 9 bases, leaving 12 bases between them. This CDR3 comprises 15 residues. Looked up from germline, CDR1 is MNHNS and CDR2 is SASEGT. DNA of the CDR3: TGTGCCAGCAGTGAAGCAGGTGTGGGGTTTTCACCCCTCCACTTT. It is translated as CASSEAGVGFSPLHF.

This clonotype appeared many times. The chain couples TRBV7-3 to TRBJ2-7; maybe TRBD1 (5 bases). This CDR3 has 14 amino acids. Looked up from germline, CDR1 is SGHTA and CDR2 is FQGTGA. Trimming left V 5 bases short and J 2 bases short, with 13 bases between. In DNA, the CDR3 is TGTGCCAGCAGCGAATGGGGCCGTCCCTACGAGCAGTACTTC. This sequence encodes CASSEWGRPYEQYF.

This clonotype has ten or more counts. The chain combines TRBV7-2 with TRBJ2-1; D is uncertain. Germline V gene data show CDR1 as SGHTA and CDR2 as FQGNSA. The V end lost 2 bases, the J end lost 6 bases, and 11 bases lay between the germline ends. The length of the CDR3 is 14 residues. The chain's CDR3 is CASSLRNSPNEQFF. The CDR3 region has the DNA TGTGCCAGCAGCTTAAGGAACTCCCCCAATGAGCAGTTCTTC.